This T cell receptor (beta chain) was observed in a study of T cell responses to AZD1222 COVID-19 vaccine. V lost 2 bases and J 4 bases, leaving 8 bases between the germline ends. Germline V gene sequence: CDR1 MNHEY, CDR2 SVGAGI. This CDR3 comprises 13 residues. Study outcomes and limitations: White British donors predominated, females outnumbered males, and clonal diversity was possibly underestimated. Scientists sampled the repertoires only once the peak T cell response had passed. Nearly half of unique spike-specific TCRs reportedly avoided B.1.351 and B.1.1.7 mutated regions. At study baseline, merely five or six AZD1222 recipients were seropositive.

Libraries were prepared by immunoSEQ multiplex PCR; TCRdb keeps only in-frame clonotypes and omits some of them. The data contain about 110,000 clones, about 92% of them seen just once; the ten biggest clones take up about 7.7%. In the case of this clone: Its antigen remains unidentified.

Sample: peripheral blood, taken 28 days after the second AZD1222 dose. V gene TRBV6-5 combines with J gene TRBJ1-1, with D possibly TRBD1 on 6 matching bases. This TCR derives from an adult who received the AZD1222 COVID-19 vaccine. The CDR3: CASSYGGLTEAFF. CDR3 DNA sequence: TGTGCCAGCAGTTACGGGGGGCTCACTGAAGCTTTCTTT.